This TCR beta chain was identified in a study of cytomegalovirus exposure and HLA in healthy donors. For this clone: The antigen is not known.

The CDR3 has 16 residues. Per germline, CDR1 SEHNR and CDR2 FQNEAQ (reference sequence). V lost 5 bases to trimming and J lost 3 bases; unmatched junction nucleotides: 11. Study-wide points: The classifier, whose performance was assessed in both the original and validation cohorts, reportedly diagnosed cytomegalovirus status with high specificity and sensitivity.

PCR used 60 Vbeta primers and 13 Jbeta primers. Method: immunoSEQ multiplex PCR; TCRdb's copy keeps in-frame clones and lacks some. This sample has 150,000 to 200,000 clones, with 79% found just once. The chain combines TRBV7-9 with TRBJ2-3, with 7 bases fitting TRBD2. The clonotype was recovered from a woman aged 45-65 years in good health and CMV-seronegative. Sequencing was carried out using PBMCs. The CDR3 is CASSPRMTGGTDTQYF. The CDR3 bases are TGTGCCAGCAGCCCCCGCATGACGGGGGGAACAGATACGCAGTATTTT. The full variable domain, its missing parts supplied by reference TRBV7-9 and TRBJ2-3, is DTGVSQNPRHKITKRGQNVTFRCDPISEHNRLYWYRQTLGQGPEFLTYFQNEAQLEKSRLLSDRFSAERPKGSFSTLEIQRTEQGDSAMYLCASSPRMTGGTDTQYFGPGTRLTVL.